The 26 T cell receptor beta chains given below trace back to one sample, sequenced in a study of blood T cell repertoires in COVID-19. Clones were sequenced by immunoSEQ multiplex PCR, and TCRdb holds only the in-frame ones, with some missing. The sample has 300,000 to 450,000 clones; more than 65% are singletons. The material sequenced was peripheral blood. The receptors were gathered from a human donor with acute or convalescent COVID-19. The donor label of this sample is uncertain.

J is TRBJ1-2 and V is TRBV27; 8 positions match TRBD1. Trimming cost V 0 bases and J 8 bases; bases outside gene matches: 5. The CDR3 spans 14 residues. Germline V gene lookup returns CDR1 MNHEY and CDR2 SMNVEV (reference sequence). The DNA for the CDR3 is TGTGCCAGCAGTTTATCCGGGACAGGAGCCGGCTACACCTTC. Its translation is CASSLSGTGAGYTF.

The chain combines TRBV7-8 with TRBJ2-5, with TRBD2 as a possible D gene (5 bases). V was cut by 5 bases and J by 2 bases, with 12 bases left in between. Germline CDR1 SGHVS, CDR2 FQNEAQ. This CDR3 region has 14 residues. CDR3 nucleotides: TGTGCCAGCAGCCAAACTAGGCATCAAGAGACCCAGTACTTC. Translating gives CASSQTRHQETQYF.

The chain recombines TRBV18 with TRBJ1-5, with 8 bases that match TRBD1. The length of the CDR3 is 17 residues. J was trimmed by 7 bases and V by 3 bases; bases with no gene match: 14. Germline CDR1 and CDR2: KGHSH and LQKENI. As DNA, the CDR3 is TGTGCCAGCTCACCCTCGGGCCTAGGACAGGGAAGGCAGCCCCAGCATTTT. It codes for CASSPSGLGQGRQPQHF.

The chain links TRBV9 to TRBJ2-3; 8 bases fit TRBD2. The CDR3 is made up of 18 amino acids. V shed 4 bases and J 0 bases; nucleotides not matched to a gene: 13. Germline V gene data show CDR1 as SGDLS and CDR2 as YYNGEE. CDR3 amino acids: CASSPQTSDLSSTDTQYF. The CDR3 DNA follows: TGTGCCAGCAGCCCTCAGACTAGCGACCTTTCTAGCACAGATACGCAGTATTTT. The complete variable domain, with remaining parts taken from reference TRBV9 and TRBJ2-3, reads DSGVTQTPKHLITATGQRVTLRCSPRSGDLSVYWYQQSLDQGLQFLIQYYNGEERAKGNILERFSAQQFPDLHSELNLSSLELGDSALYFCASSPQTSDLSSTDTQYFGPGTRLTVL.

The CDR3 here is CASSLTGEAFF. CDR3 nucleotides: TGTGCCAGCAGTTTGACAGGCGAAGCTTTCTTT. The chain uses TRBV6-6 and TRBJ1-1, with D perhaps matching TRBD1 (6 bases). The length of the CDR3 is 11 residues. Trimming shortened V by 4 bases and J by 8 bases, and 8 bases separated the two germline ends. Germline CDR1 reads MNHNY; CDR2 reads SVGAGI (reference sequence).

V is TRBV19 and J is TRBJ1-2, with D perhaps TRBD1 (6 bases). V was pared by 5 bases and J by 4 bases, with 14 bases between. CDR1 LNHDA and CDR2 SQIVND come from the germline V gene (reference sequence). The CDR3 runs to 14 residues. The CDR3, as DNA: TGTGCCAGTAGTTTCCCCGACAGGCCCTATGGCTACACCTTC. Translated: CASSFPDRPYGYTF.

A few counts support this clone. This chain connects TRBV18 to TRBJ2-2, with a tentative D call TRBD1 (6 bases). CDR1 is KGHSH, CDR2 LQKENI, per germline. V was clipped by 3 bases and J by 4 bases, with 15 bases between them. The CDR3 loop spans 16 amino acids. CDR3 sequence (DNA): TGTGCCAGCTCACCCCAAACAGGGTGGGGCACCGGGGAGCTGTTTTTT. Protein product: CASSPQTGWGTGELFF.

Of note for this clone: Other DNA sequences in this sample translate to the same CDR3. CDR3 bases: TGTGCCAGCAGTGAACCAGGACTCTACACTGAAGCTTTCTTT. It is translated as CASSEPGLYTEAFF. V gene TRBV6-1 combines with J gene TRBJ1-1; no clear D. V lost 2 bases to trimming and J lost 3 bases, with 10 bases between them. The germline V gene encodes CDR1 MNHNS and CDR2 SASEGT. The length of the CDR3 is 14 residues.

The chain joins TRBV7-2 to TRBJ2-6, with TRBD1 identical over 8 bases. Germline-derived CDR1 and CDR2 are SGHTA and FQGNSA. This CDR3 region has 18 residues. The ends lost 3 bases at V and 0 bases at J; junction bases unmatched: 7. In DNA, the CDR3 is TGTGCCAGCAGCTTCCTCGGACAGGGAAGCTCTGGGGCCAACGTCCTGACTTTC. It specifies CASSFLGQGSSGANVLTF. Looking up the rest from reference TRBV7-2 and TRBJ2-6 gives the full variable domain: GAGVSQSPSNKVTEKGKDVELRCDPISGHTALYWYRQSLGQGLEFLIYFQGNSAPDKSGLPSDRFSAERTGGSVSTLTIQRTQQEDSAVYLCASSFLGQGSSGANVLTFGAGSRLTVL.

The V and J genes are TRBV15 and TRBJ2-7; 10 bases agree with TRBD1. J gave up 2 bases and V 3 bases, and 4 bases lay outside the gene matches. The CDR3 contains 15 residues. CDR1 and CDR2 from the germline V gene are LNHNV and YYDKDF (reference sequence). The CDR3 DNA reads as TGTGCCACCAGCAGGGACAGGGGGTTTACCTACGAGCAGTACTTC. Its protein product is CATSRDRGFTYEQYF.

The chain employs TRBV3-1 (or the pseudogene TRBV3-2) and TRBJ2-7; D is ambiguous. Germline assignment: CDR1 LGHDT and CDR2 YNNKEL (reference sequence). Trimming left V 1 base short and J 3 bases short, with 7 bases between. This CDR3 contains 13 residues. The CDR3 here is CASSQGTSYEQYF. The CDR3 nucleotides read TGTGCCAGCAGCCAAGGTACCAGCTACGAGCAGTACTTC.

This sequence joins TRBV2 and TRBJ1-5; 8 bases fit TRBD1. Trimming at V came to 3 bases and at J to 1 base, leaving 2 bases not matched to a gene. The germline V gene has CDR1 SNHLY and CDR2 FYNNEI. CDR3 length: 15 residues. CDR3 in amino acids: CASSEDRVSNQPQHF. The CDR3 nucleotides read TGTGCCAGCAGTGAGGACAGGGTGAGCAATCAGCCCCAGCATTTT.

The chain is built from TRBV10-1 and TRBJ2-7, with TRBD2 matching over 12 bases. The CDR3 spans 16 residues. V was clipped by 2 bases and J by 3 bases; unmatched bases: 5. Germline V gene lookup returns CDR1 WNHNN and CDR2 SYGVQD (reference sequence). The CDR3 sequence: CASSEGLAGRFYEQYF. In nucleotides, the CDR3 is TGCGCCAGCAGTGAGGGACTAGCGGGGAGATTCTACGAGCAGTACTTC.

The rearrangement uses TRBV28 and TRBJ1-4; TRBD1 aligns across 7 bases. The V gene end was trimmed by 6 bases and the J gene end by 5 bases; junction bases not matched to a gene: 9. This CDR3 region has 15 residues. The germline V gene has CDR1 MDHEN and CDR2 SYDVKM. CDR3 nucleotides: TGTGCCAGCAGCCAGACAGGGAGAGGGAATGAAAAACTGTTTTTT. Its protein is CASSQTGRGNEKLFF. Full variable domain (rest looked up from reference TRBV28 and TRBJ1-4): DVKVTQSSRYLVKRTGEKVFLECVQDMDHENMFWYRQDPGLGLRLIYFSYDVKMKEKGDIPEGYSVSREKKERFSLILESASTNQTSMYLCASSQTGRGNEKLFFGSGTQLSVL.

This chain links TRBV11-2 with TRBJ1-1, with unresolved D. Germline V CDR1 and CDR2: SGHAT, FQNNGV. This CDR3 is 17 amino acids long. Trimming stripped 1 base from V and 3 bases from J, with 18 bases between. The CDR3 reads CASSLGVGSNRDTEAFF. Here the CDR3 DNA reads TGTGCCAGCAGCTTAGGGGTAGGGAGTAATAGGGACACTGAAGCTTTCTTT.

This rearrangement joins TRBV5-4 to TRBJ1-2, with 7 bases aligning to TRBD1. CDR3 size: 16 residues. Per the germline V gene, CDR1 is SGHNT and CDR2 is YYREEE (reference sequence). J lost 3 bases, V lost 0 bases, and 8 bases had no gene match. CDR3 DNA: TGTGCCAGCAGCTTGGTTAACAGGGGTCTTGACTATGGCTACACCTTC. This codes for CASSLVNRGLDYGYTF.

CDR3 sequence: CASSLAGRLAGYEQYF. The DNA for the CDR3 is TGTGCCAGCAGCTTGGCGGGTCGACTAGCGGGATACGAGCAGTACTTC. J is TRBJ2-7 and V is TRBV5-4; 11 nucleotides line up with TRBD2. J lost 4 bases, V lost 0 bases, and 6 bases had no gene match. There are 16 residues in the CDR3. CDR1 is SGHNT and CDR2 is YYREEE in the germline V gene (reference sequence).

V and J are TRBV16 and TRBJ2-7; 8 nucleotides match TRBD1. The V and J ends lost 4 bases and 8 bases, in that order; junction bases with no gene match: 13. Germline values: CDR1 KGHSY, CDR2 FQNENV. The CDR3 length is 15 residues. Here the CDR3 reads CASSRYGTGQRKQYF. The CDR3 DNA reads TGTGCCAGCAGCCGATACGGGACAGGTCAAAGAAAGCAGTACTTC.

The chain couples TRBV5-1 to TRBJ2-7; 9 positions match TRBD1. Germline V gene sequence: CDR1 SGHRS, CDR2 YFSETQ. The CDR3 extends over 14 amino acids. V lost 4 bases, J lost 4 bases, and 6 bases stayed unmatched. CDR3 region: CASSLPTGGYEQYF. CDR3 bases: TGCGCCAGCAGCCTCCCGACAGGGGGGTACGAGCAGTACTTC. Full variable domain (missing parts from reference TRBV5-1 and TRBJ2-7): KAGVTQTPRYLIKTRGQQVTLSCSPISGHRSVSWYQQTPGQGLQFLFEYFSETQRNKGNFPGRFSGRQFSNSRSEMNVSTLELGDSALYLCASSLPTGGYEQYFGPGTRLTVT.

J is TRBJ1-1 and V is TRBV27; tentative D call: TRBD1 (5 bases). V lost 4 bases to trimming and J lost 5 bases, with 11 bases between them. There are 13 residues in the CDR3. Germline lookup yields CDR1 MNHEY and CDR2 SMNVEV (reference sequence). CDR3 sequence (DNA): TGTGCCAGCAGTTACGGGGGTCAGACTGAAGCTTTCTTT. Residues: CASSYGGQTEAFF.

The chain joins TRBV5-4 to TRBJ1-1; D is possibly TRBD1 (6 bases). Trimming pared 4 bases from V and 0 bases from J, leaving 13 bases between. CDR3 length: 15 residues. Per germline, CDR1 SGHNT and CDR2 YYREEE (reference sequence). The CDR3 nucleotides are TGTGCCAGCAGCCCGGCGCGACAGGTGAACACTGAAGCTTTCTTT. Residues: CASSPARQVNTEAFF.

This clone was seen more than once but under ten times. This chain joins TRBV10-3 and TRBJ2-7; 9 nucleotides agree with TRBD1. This CDR3 region has 13 residues. CDR1 is ENHRY and CDR2 is SYGVKD in the germline V gene. V was pared by 10 bases and J by 3 bases, with 7 bases of the junction left unmatched. The DNA for the CDR3 is TGTGCCACCCAGTCGACAGGGGGCTACGAGCAGTACTTC. This codes for CATQSTGGYEQYF.

The table lists this clone with a few counts. The rearrangement links TRBV18 to TRBJ2-5, with a weak D call TRBD2 (5 bases). Germline CDR1 reads KGHSH; CDR2 reads LQKENI. V lost 4 bases and J 3 bases, leaving 21 bases between the germline ends. There are 17 residues in the CDR3. The CDR3 DNA follows: TGTGCCAGCTCACATCGAAGGGAGAACCATTGGGAAGAGACCCAGTACTTC. Amino acid sequence: CASSHRRENHWEETQYF.

The rearrangement links TRBV5-8 to TRBJ2-3; 15 positions match TRBD2. CDR3 length: 15 amino acids. V was clipped by 3 bases and J by 6 bases; unmatched bases: 2. Germline assignment: CDR1 SGHTS and CDR2 YDEGEE. The CDR3 here is CASSSGLAGGDTQYF. The CDR3 bases are TGTGCCAGCAGCTCAGGACTAGCGGGAGGGGATACGCAGTATTTT.

V is TRBV5-1 and J is TRBJ1-1, with 8 positions matching TRBD1. The CDR3 has 15 residues. Germline-derived CDR1 and CDR2 are SGHRS and YFSETQ. Germline trimming cut 4 bases from V and 1 base from J; bases unmatched to any gene: 6. The CDR3 DNA is TGCGCCAGCAGCGGGTTAGGGACAGGGAACACTGAAGCTTTCTTT. This encodes CASSGLGTGNTEAFF.

The chain couples TRBV14 to TRBJ1-1; D call uncertain. The CDR3 consists of 14 residues. Per germline, CDR1 SGHDN and CDR2 FVKESK. Between the trimmed V and J ends, which lost 4 bases and 0 bases, there was a span of 9 bases. The DNA for the CDR3 is TGTGCCAGCAGCCTTTCGGGAATGAACACTGAAGCTTTCTTT. As protein: CASSLSGMNTEAFF.